The 2 T cell receptor beta chains presented below share a single source sample, sequenced in a study of cytomegalovirus exposure and HLA in healthy donors listed by TCRdb under 2017. Libraries were built with the immunoSEQ multiplex PCR assay. The multiplex PCR relied on a mix of 60 forward primers for TCR Vbeta segments and 13 reverse primers for TCR Jbeta segments. Imported from immuneACCESS, the table was reduced by TCRdb to in-frame sequences with V and J called. These copies leave out some clones; in studies compared against another copy, an unresolved V gene accounts for under half, and the cause of the remainder is not known. The sample table records about 64,000 clones; roughly 69% of these occur just once. Of the sample, roughly 3% is held by the ten largest clones. Sequencing input: PBMCs. These receptors were obtained from a woman between 50 and 59 years old in good health and CMV-seronegative.

The genes are TRBV27 and TRBJ1-1; D gene unclear. Germline CDR1 reads MNHEY; CDR2 reads SMNVEV (reference sequence). CDR3 length equals 16 residues. V gave up 2 bases and J gave up 0 bases, with 13 bases separating them. The CDR3 sequence is CASSLVGDGMNTEAFF. The CDR3 region has the DNA TGTGCCAGCAGTTTAGTGGGAGACGGTATGAACACTGAAGCTTTCTTT.

This clone has more than one count but fewer than ten. V usage is TRBV7-2 and J usage is TRBJ2-1; tentative D call: TRBD2 (6 bases). Trimming cost V 1 base and J 0 bases, with 13 bases left between them. The germline V gene has CDR1 SGHTA and CDR2 FQGNSA. CDR3 length: 17 residues. Written as DNA, the CDR3 is TGTGCCAGCAGCTTAGGGGCTAGCGCCAACTCCTACAATGAGCAGTTCTTC. Encoded protein: CASSLGASANSYNEQFF. The whole variable domain, remainder taken from reference TRBV7-2 and TRBJ2-1, is GAGVSQSPSNKVTEKGKDVELRCDPISGHTALYWYRQSLGQGLEFLIYFQGNSAPDKSGLPSDRFSAERTGGSVSTLTIQRTQQEDSAVYLCASSLGASANSYNEQFFGPGTRLTVL.